This passage covers 30 T cell receptor beta chains from one sample sequenced in a study of T cell clonotyping in hematopoietic cell transplantation. Sequencing was performed with immunoSEQ multiplex PCR; in TCRdb, only in-frame clones are kept and a portion is missing. The sample has about 7,500 clones, around 94% seen once. This sample comprised PBMCs, obtained 180 days after allogeneic stem cell transplant. The receptors originated from a female patient aged 50 to 65 who had an allogeneic stem cell transplant from an unrelated donor, so the T cells may come from the graft donor. Some clones in this sample may be carry-over from other donors' samples.

The rearrangement joins TRBV30 to TRBJ1-2, with D uncertain. The V end lost 0 bases, the J end lost 3 bases, and 14 bases lay between the germline ends. CDR3 size: 15 residues. Germline values: CDR1 GTSNPN, CDR2 SVGIG (reference sequence). Here the CDR3 reads CAWSVLGERYYGYTF. Here the CDR3 DNA reads TGTGCCTGGAGTGTACTGGGAGAGAGGTACTATGGCTACACCTTC.

The rearrangement links TRBV4-1 to TRBJ1-1; D gene ambiguous. Per germline, CDR1 MGHRA and CDR2 YSYEKL. V gave up 1 base and J gave up 5 bases, with 8 bases separating them. The CDR3 spans 13 residues. CDR3 region: CASSQAVLTEAFF. CDR3 coding DNA: TGCGCCAGCAGCCAAGCAGTCTTAACTGAAGCTTTCTTT.

This CDR3 is CASSSSSGQGSAEAFF. The CDR3 DNA sequence: TGTGCCAGCAGTTCCTCCTCGGGACAGGGGAGTGCTGAAGCTTTCTTT. The chain couples TRBV28 to TRBJ1-1, with TRBD1 identical over 10 bases. The J segment lost 6 bases and the V segment lost 4 bases, leaving 11 bases of the junction unmatched. The CDR3 contains 16 residues. Germline assignment: CDR1 MDHEN and CDR2 SYDVKM.

This CDR3 is CASAPGTAVVISYNEQFF. DNA for the CDR3: TGTGCCAGCGCCCCTGGAACAGCCGTTGTTATTTCCTACAATGAGCAGTTCTTC. The V call is TRBV25-1, the J call TRBJ2-1; D gene unclear. The CDR3 length is 18 residues. The germline V and J ends were trimmed by 8 bases and 1 base, with 24 bases remaining between them. Germline CDR1 and CDR2: MGHDK and SYGVNS.

The chain couples TRBV18 to TRBJ1-2; D not resolved. The germline CDR1 and CDR2 sequences are KGHSH and LQKENI. The ends were cut back, 2 bases at V and 2 bases at J, with 6 bases in the middle. This CDR3 is built from 13 residues. CDR3 coding DNA: TGTGCCAGCTCACCAGACGGAAACTATGGCTACACCTTC. It translates to CASSPDGNYGYTF.

The chain joins TRBV28 to TRBJ1-1; D not certain. V lost 4 bases to trimming and J lost 8 bases, with 17 bases between them. CDR1 is MDHEN and CDR2 is SYDVKM in the germline V gene. The CDR3 has 14 amino acids. CDR3 bases: TGTGCCAGCAGTTCACCGGGATCTATAATCGAAGCTTTCTTT. Amino acid sequence: CASSSPGSIIEAFF.

The chain joins TRBV6-1 to TRBJ1-5; tentatively, D is TRBD1 (6 bases). This CDR3 is built from 18 residues. CDR1 and CDR2 (germline): MNHNS, SASEGT. The V end lost 2 bases, the J end lost 4 bases, and 21 bases lay between the germline ends. The CDR3 loop is CASSEFLFNRGANQPQHF. As DNA, the CDR3 is TGTGCCAGCAGTGAATTTTTGTTTAATAGGGGGGCAAATCAGCCCCAGCATTTT.

This chain connects TRBV19 to TRBJ1-5; D is unresolved. CDR3 size: 13 residues. The ends were cut back, 8 bases at V and 0 bases at J, with 8 bases in the middle. Germline V gene data show CDR1 as LNHDA and CDR2 as SQIVND (reference sequence). CDR3 coding DNA: TGTGCCAGTCGAGACGCTAGCAATCAGCCCCAGCATTTT. Amino acid sequence: CASRDASNQPQHF.

A few counts support this clone. This chain joins TRBV25-1 and TRBJ1-1; 7 bases are shared with TRBD1. CDR3 size: 13 residues. With V trimmed by 4 bases and J by 1 base, 0 bases remained unmatched. Per the germline V gene, CDR1 is MGHDK and CDR2 is SYGVNS. Here the CDR3 DNA reads TGTGCCAGCAGTGGACAGGGGAACACTGAAGCTTTCTTT. Translation gives CASSGQGNTEAFF.

The DNA for the CDR3 is TGCGCCAGCAGCTCCGGGACGCTTGGCGGCTACACCTTC. Translating it yields CASSSGTLGGYTF. The gene calls are TRBV5-1 and TRBJ1-2, with D maybe TRBD1 (5 bases). CDR1 SGHRS and CDR2 YFSETQ come from the germline V gene. The CDR3 has 13 amino acids. The ends were cut back, 3 bases at V and 8 bases at J, with 14 bases in the middle.

This rearrangement joins TRBV20-1 to TRBJ1-1; D is undetermined. The germline CDR1 and CDR2 sequences are DFQATT and SNEGSKA (reference sequence). The ends were cut back, 6 bases at V and 11 bases at J, with 16 bases in the middle. The CDR3 sequence is 11 residues long. CDR3 region: CSAGRGEMAFF. CDR3 DNA: TGCAGTGCCGGACGGGGAGAGATGGCTTTCTTT.

This chain connects TRBV29-1 to TRBJ2-5; 10 nucleotides match TRBD1. Germline trimming cut 6 bases from V and 5 bases from J; bases unmatched to any gene: 6. Germline assignment: CDR1 SQVTM and CDR2 ANQGSEA. The CDR3 has 13 residues. In nucleotides, the CDR3 is TGCAGCGTCCGACAGGGGGCTGGGGAGACCCAGTACTTC. Protein product: CSVRQGAGETQYF.

This clone appeared a single time. The chain combines TRBV4-1 with TRBJ1-3, with D unresolved. Germline V lookup: CDR1 MGHRA, CDR2 YSYEKL. The V gene lost 1 base and the J gene lost 7 bases, with 5 bases spanning the gap. This CDR3 is 12 amino acids long. The CDR3 spells CASSQGENTIYF. DNA of the CDR3: TGCGCCAGCAGCCAAGGGGAGAACACCATATATTTT.

The CDR3 nucleotides read TGTGCCAGCAGCTTAGGCGTCAGGACCTCCAATCAGCCCCAGCATTTT. This encodes CASSLGVRTSNQPQHF. The chain joins TRBV7-6 to TRBJ1-5; D not resolved. Trimming stripped 1 base from V and 3 bases from J, with 13 bases between. Germline CDR1 reads SGHVS; CDR2 reads FNYEAQ. The CDR3 is 16 residues long.

This clone was picked up a small number of times. The rearrangement joins TRBV19 to TRBJ1-1, with D tentatively TRBD1 (5 bases). Trimming took off 1 base at V and 5 bases at J, with 17 bases between the two ends. This CDR3 spans 16 amino acids. Germline V gives CDR1 LNHDA, CDR2 SQIVND (reference sequence). The CDR3 DNA is TGTGCCAGTAGTATAGCCCCACAGGTATTCTTGACTGAAGCTTTCTTT. Protein product: CASSIAPQVFLTEAFF.

The V call is TRBV4-1, the J call TRBJ1-2, with 7 positions matching TRBD1. The germline CDR1 and CDR2 sequences are MGHRA and YSYEKL. The CDR3 has 14 residues. Germline trimming cut 4 bases from V and 4 bases from J; bases unmatched to any gene: 6. This CDR3 reads CASSRGQPLYGYTF. CDR3 bases: TGCGCCAGCAGCCGGGGACAGCCGCTCTATGGCTACACCTTC.

The chain combines TRBV30 with TRBJ1-5; D uncertain. Per the germline V gene, CDR1 is GTSNPN and CDR2 is SVGIG (reference sequence). CDR3 size: 15 residues. The V end lost 0 bases, the J end lost 5 bases, and 14 bases lay between the germline ends. The CDR3 is CAWSVPGSLDQPQHF. The CDR3 nucleotides are TGTGCCTGGAGTGTGCCAGGTTCACTGGATCAGCCCCAGCATTTT.

Remarks on this clone: At one of its ends the junction is not consistent with the germline gene, which may arise from a read error. The chain has TRBV2 and TRBJ2-7; 13 nucleotides line up with TRBD2. Germline lookup yields CDR1 SNHLY and CDR2 FYNNEI. The CDR3 spans 15 residues. Here the CDR3 DNA reads TGTGCCAGCAGGGAAGGGACTAGCGGGAATTACGAGCAGTACTTC. Amino acids: CASREGTSGNYEQYF.

The chain recombines TRBV19 with TRBJ2-2; D is unresolved. Germline V gene lookup returns CDR1 LNHDA and CDR2 SQIVND (reference sequence). V was cut by 5 bases and J by 3 bases, with 7 bases left in between. There are 13 residues in the CDR3. In DNA, the CDR3 is TGTGCCAGTAGTCCGGGTCACACCGGGGAGCTGTTTTTT. Translating it yields CASSPGHTGELFF. Filled out from reference TRBV19 and TRBJ2-2, the complete variable domain reads DGGITQSPKYLFRKEGQNVTLSCEQNLNHDAMYWYRQDPGQGLRLIYYSQIVNDFQKGDIAEGYSVSREKKESFPLTVTSAQKNPTAFYLCASSPGHTGELFFGEGSRLTVL.

The rearrangement joins TRBV29-1 to TRBJ1-3; no clear D gene. V was trimmed by 5 bases and J by 0 bases, leaving 5 bases between them. Per the germline V gene, CDR1 is SQVTM and CDR2 is ANQGSEA. The CDR3 contains 12 residues. This CDR3 reads CSVTVSGNTIYF. CDR3 DNA sequence: TGCAGCGTTACGGTCTCTGGAAACACCATATATTTT.

The chain uses TRBV11-2 and TRBJ2-5, with unresolved D. The V and J ends lost 5 bases and 5 bases respectively, with 18 bases between them. The germline CDR1 and CDR2 sequences are SGHAT and FQNNGV. CDR3 length: 15 residues. The DNA of the CDR3 is TGTGCCAGCAGCCAAAGAGAAAGGGCGTTTGAGACCCAGTACTTC. Translated, it gives CASSQRERAFETQYF.

The chain combines TRBV5-1 with TRBJ1-2; tentatively, D is TRBD1 (5 bases). Germline V gene lookup returns CDR1 SGHRS and CDR2 YFSETQ. Trimming left V 0 bases short and J 5 bases short, with 11 bases between. The CDR3 contains 14 residues. CDR3 sequence: CASSLGDRGYGYTF. As DNA, the CDR3 is TGCGCCAGCAGCTTGGGAGACAGAGGTTATGGCTACACCTTC.

The gene calls are TRBV19 and TRBJ2-7, with no clear D. Trimming removed 1 base from V and 2 bases from J, with 9 bases in between. Germline CDR1 is LNHDA and CDR2 is SQIVND (reference sequence). The CDR3 runs to 14 residues. The CDR3 DNA reads TGTGCCAGTAGTATAGGATCGGGCGCCTACGAGCAGTACTTC. Its protein product is CASSIGSGAYEQYF.

The chain has TRBV7-2 and TRBJ1-2; 10 bases fit TRBD1. V lost 5 bases and J lost 4; bases outside the gene matches: 7. The CDR3 loop spans 15 amino acids. CDR1 and CDR2 from the germline V gene are SGHTA and FQGNSA. The CDR3 region is CASSRRQGAGYGYTF. The CDR3 DNA follows: TGTGCCAGCAGCCGGAGACAGGGGGCCGGCTATGGCTACACCTTC.

V and J are TRBV5-1 and TRBJ2-7; tentatively, D is TRBD1 or TRBD2 (6 bases each). This CDR3 comprises 14 residues. Trimming left V 4 bases short and J 5 bases short, with 16 bases between. CDR1 is SGHRS and CDR2 is YFSETQ in the germline V gene. CDR3 bases: TGCGCCAGCAGCGTATCCCCCGGGGGCGACGAGCAGTACTTC. Translating it yields CASSVSPGGDEQYF.

Of note for this clone: A read error may account for a junction end that differs from germline. This sequence joins TRBV20-1 and TRBJ1-5; no reliable D call. CDR1 and CDR2 from the germline V gene are DFQATT and SNEGSKA (reference sequence). This CDR3 region has 11 residues. The DNA for the CDR3 is TGCAGTGCTATGGCCGGGAATTCAGGCCTTTTT. This sequence encodes CSAMAGNSGLF.

The rearrangement uses TRBV7-9 and TRBJ1-1, with D maybe TRBD1 (6 bases). Germline V CDR1 and CDR2: SEHNR, FQNEAQ (reference sequence). V lost 1 base and J 7 bases, leaving 19 bases between the germline ends. CDR3 length equals 16 residues. This CDR3 reads CASSLVGWGGAVEAFF. CDR3 DNA sequence: TGTGCCAGCAGCTTAGTAGGGTGGGGGGGCGCGGTTGAAGCTTTCTTT.

The CDR3 sequence: CASSVGSRTGNTIYF. For the CDR3, the DNA is TGTGCCAGCAGCGTAGGTTCCCGAACTGGAAACACCATATATTTT. The genes are TRBV9 and TRBJ1-3; D unclear. CDR1 and CDR2 from the germline V gene are SGDLS and YYNGEE. V gave up 0 bases and J gave up 2 bases, with 9 bases separating them. The CDR3 runs 15 residues.

The chain carries TRBV6-1 and TRBJ1-4; D gene uncertain. Germline-derived CDR1 and CDR2 are MNHNS and SASEGT. With 8 bases removed from V and 0 bases from J, the gap between germline ends came to 13 bases. The CDR3 runs 15 residues. CDR3 residues: CASQTITTTNEKLFF. The CDR3 DNA reads TGTGCCAGCCAGACCATAACAACAACTAATGAAAAACTGTTTTTT.

The V call is TRBV5-1, the J call TRBJ2-1, with 10 bases that match TRBD1. From germline, CDR1 is SGHRS and CDR2 YFSETQ. The CDR3 is 15 residues long. V was clipped by 5 bases and J by 6 bases; unmatched bases: 8. DNA of the CDR3: TGCGCCAGCAGATACGGGACAGGGGAGTCCAATGAGCAGTTCTTC. It specifies CASRYGTGESNEQFF.